This TCR beta chain originates from a study of blood T cell repertoires in COVID-19. Study context: Sample material is recorded as cDNA or gDNA derived from T cells, B-cell-depleted T cells, or PBMCs.

The ends were cut back, 6 bases at V and 0 bases at J, with 14 bases in the middle. The CDR3 spans 15 residues. Germline lookup yields CDR1 MNHEY and CDR2 SMNVEV (reference sequence). Under the authors' procedure: Amplification of reference gene primers provided the estimated nucleated cell counts. Sequencing used immunoSEQ multiplex PCR; TCRdb keeps in-frame clones, though not all of them. V and J calls and clone size are as listed in that table; D and trimming were resolved from the DNA. The sample holds around 400,000 clones, roughly 92% seen once. This chain uses TRBV27 with TRBJ1-2, with unresolved D. Sequenced input: PBMCs or T cells enriched from blood (not recorded which). This sequence originates from a woman in her forties who had been exposed to COVID-19. Written as DNA, the CDR3 is TGTGCCAGCAGCCCTCACAGATCCTCTAACTATGGCTACACCTTC. This gives the protein CASSPHRSSNYGYTF.